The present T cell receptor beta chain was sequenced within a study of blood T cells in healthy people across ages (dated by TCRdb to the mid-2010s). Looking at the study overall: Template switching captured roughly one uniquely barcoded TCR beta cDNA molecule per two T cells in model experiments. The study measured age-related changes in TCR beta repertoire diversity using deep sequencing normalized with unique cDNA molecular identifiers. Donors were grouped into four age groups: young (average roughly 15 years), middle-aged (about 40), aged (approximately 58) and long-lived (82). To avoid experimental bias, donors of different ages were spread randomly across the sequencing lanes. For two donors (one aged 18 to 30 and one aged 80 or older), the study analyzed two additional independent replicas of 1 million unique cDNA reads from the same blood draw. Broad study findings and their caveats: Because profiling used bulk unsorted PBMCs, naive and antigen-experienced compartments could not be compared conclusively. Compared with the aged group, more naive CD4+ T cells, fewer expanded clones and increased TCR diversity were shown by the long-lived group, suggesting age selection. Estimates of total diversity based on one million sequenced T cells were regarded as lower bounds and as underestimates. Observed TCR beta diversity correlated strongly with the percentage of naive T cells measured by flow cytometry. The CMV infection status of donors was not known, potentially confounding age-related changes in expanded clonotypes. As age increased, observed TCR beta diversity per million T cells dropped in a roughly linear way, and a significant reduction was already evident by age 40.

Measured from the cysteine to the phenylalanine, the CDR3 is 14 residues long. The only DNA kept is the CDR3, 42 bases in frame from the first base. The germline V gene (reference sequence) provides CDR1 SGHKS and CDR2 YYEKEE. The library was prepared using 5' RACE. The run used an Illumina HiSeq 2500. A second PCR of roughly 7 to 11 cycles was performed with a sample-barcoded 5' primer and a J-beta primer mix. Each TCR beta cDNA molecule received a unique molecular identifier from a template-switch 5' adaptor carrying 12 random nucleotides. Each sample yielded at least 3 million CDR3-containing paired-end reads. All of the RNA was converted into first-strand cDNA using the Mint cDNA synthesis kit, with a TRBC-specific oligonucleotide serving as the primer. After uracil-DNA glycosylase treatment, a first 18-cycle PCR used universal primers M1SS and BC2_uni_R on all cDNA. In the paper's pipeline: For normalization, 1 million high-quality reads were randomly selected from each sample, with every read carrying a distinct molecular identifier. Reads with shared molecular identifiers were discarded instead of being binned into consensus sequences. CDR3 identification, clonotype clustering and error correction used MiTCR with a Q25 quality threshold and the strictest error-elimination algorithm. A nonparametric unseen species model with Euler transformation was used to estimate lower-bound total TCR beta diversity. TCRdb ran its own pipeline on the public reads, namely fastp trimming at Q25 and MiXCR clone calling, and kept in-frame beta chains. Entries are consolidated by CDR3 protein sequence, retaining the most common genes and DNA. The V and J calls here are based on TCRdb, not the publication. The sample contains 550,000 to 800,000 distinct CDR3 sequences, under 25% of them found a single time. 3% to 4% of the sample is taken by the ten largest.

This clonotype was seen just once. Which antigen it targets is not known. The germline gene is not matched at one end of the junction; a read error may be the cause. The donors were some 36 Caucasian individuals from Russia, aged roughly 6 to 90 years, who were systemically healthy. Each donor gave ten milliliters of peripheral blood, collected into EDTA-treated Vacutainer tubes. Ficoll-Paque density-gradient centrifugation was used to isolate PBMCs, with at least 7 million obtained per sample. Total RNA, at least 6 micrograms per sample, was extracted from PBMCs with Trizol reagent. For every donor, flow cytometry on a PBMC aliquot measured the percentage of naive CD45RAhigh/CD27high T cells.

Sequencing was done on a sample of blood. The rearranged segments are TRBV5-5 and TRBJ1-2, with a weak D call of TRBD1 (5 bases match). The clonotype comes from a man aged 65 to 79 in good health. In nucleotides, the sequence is TGTGCCAGCAGCTTAGACAGCTTTAAGATGGGCTACGCCTTC. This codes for CASSLDSFKMGYAF.